The T cell receptor beta chain under discussion was sequenced for a study of Graves' ophthalmopathy and Graves' hyperthyroidism. The CDR3 totals 15 residues. Germline V gene data show CDR1 as SGHTA and CDR2 as FQGNSA. V was clipped by 5 bases and J by 8 bases, with 19 bases between them. The sequenced template was RNA, covering the TCR beta CDR3 region. First-round RT-PCR used HTBI primers; second-round multiplex PCR followed. TCRdb redid the calling of the multiplex PCR reads with MiXCR, one entry per CDR3 protein. The sample carries 650,000 to 900,000 distinct CDR3 sequences, roughly 40% recorded once.

The chain is built from TRBV7-2 and TRBJ1-5, with TRBD1 as a possible D gene (6 bases). This TCR derives from an adult man with Graves' ophthalmopathy. Source material: peripheral blood. The CDR3 sequence: CASSLRGGGMKPQHF. For the CDR3, the DNA is TGTGCCAGCAGCCTTCGGGGAGGGGGTATGAAGCCCCAGCATTTT.